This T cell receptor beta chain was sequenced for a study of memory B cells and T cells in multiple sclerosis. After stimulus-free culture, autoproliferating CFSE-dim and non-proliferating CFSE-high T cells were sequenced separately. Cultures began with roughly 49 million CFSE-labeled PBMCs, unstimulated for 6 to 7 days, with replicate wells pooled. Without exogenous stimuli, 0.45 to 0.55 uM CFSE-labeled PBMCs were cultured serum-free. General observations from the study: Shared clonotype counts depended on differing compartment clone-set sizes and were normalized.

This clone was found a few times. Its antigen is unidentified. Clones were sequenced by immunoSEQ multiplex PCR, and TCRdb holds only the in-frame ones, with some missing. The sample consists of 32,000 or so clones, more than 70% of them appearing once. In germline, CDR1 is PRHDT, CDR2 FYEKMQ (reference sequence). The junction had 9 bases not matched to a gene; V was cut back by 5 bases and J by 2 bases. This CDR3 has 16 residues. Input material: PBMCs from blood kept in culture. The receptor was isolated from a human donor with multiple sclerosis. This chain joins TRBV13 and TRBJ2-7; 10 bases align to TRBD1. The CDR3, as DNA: TGTGCCAGCAGCCCGATGACAGGGGGCACCGCCTACGAGCAGTACTTC. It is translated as CASSPMTGGTAYEQYF. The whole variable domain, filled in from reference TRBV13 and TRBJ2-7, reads AAGVIQSPRHLIKEKRETATLKCYPIPRHDTVYWYQQGPGQDPQFLISFYEKMQSDKGSIPDRFSAQQFSDYHSELNMSSLELGDSALYFCASSPMTGGTAYEQYFGPGTRLTVT.